This T cell receptor (beta chain) originates from a study of glioma-infiltrating T cells. This CDR3 has 15 amino acids. The V gene's germline CDR1 is LGHNA and CDR2 YNFKEQ. Trimming left V 1 base short and J 0 bases short, with 4 bases between. This clonotype came up a few times. The iRepertoire nested amplicon-rescue multiplex PCR amplified TCR alpha and beta CDR3s from RNA. TCRdb ran MiXCR on the multiplex PCR reads and lists one entry per CDR3 protein. There are about 130,000 distinct CDR3 sequences in the sample; under 25% occur only once, and around a quarter lies in the top ten. The origin of this receptor is a human donor with low-grade glioma or glioblastoma, undergoing nonglioma brain surgery, or in good health (not recorded which). The sequenced material came from glioma tissue, nonneoplastic brain tissue, or PBMCs (not recorded which). The chain joins TRBV4-2 to TRBJ1-6, with D unresolved. The CDR3 bases are TGTGCCAGCAGCCAAGTGAGCTCCTATAATTCACCCCTCCACTTT. This translates into CASSQVSSYNSPLHF.